Below are 31 T cell receptor beta chains sequenced from a single sample in a study of identical twins' blood T cells. TCRdb used MiXCR to reprocess the 5' RACE reads, holding one entry per CDR3 protein. The table has hundreds of thousands of distinct CDR3 sequences, under 30% seen once; the top ten hold 6.1%. Specimen: PBMCs. The receptors derive from a woman aged 18 to 50 in good health.

In its sample, this clonotype was seen a few times. The chain couples TRBV12-3 or TRBV12-4 to TRBJ2-1; possibly TRBD2 for D (6 bases). The ends were cut back, 8 bases at V and 9 bases at J, with 20 bases in the middle. The CDR3 loop spans 14 amino acids. The CDR3 here is CASGIREMVGEQFF. The CDR3 nucleotides read TGTGCCAGCGGGATACGGGAGATGGTTGGTGAGCAGTTCTTC.

The sample holds a few counts of this clonotype. The chain couples TRBV20-1 to TRBJ2-4, with D tentatively TRBD1 or TRBD2 (5 bases each). V lost 5 bases and J 3 bases, leaving 20 bases between the germline ends. Germline V gene lookup returns CDR1 DFQATT and CDR2 SNEGSKA (reference sequence). This CDR3 has 16 residues. The CDR3 reads CSAPPLRGSGKNIQYF. In DNA, the CDR3 is TGCAGTGCTCCACCCTTGAGGGGAAGTGGCAAAAACATTCAGTACTTC.

The chain links TRBV10-1 to TRBJ1-1; D is unclear. V was pared by 2 bases and J by 4 bases, with 11 bases between. The length of the CDR3 is 14 residues. Germline-derived CDR1 and CDR2 are WNHNN and SYGVQD (reference sequence). This chain's CDR3 is CASSESSGGTEAFF. For the CDR3, the DNA is TGCGCCAGCAGTGAGAGTAGTGGCGGCACTGAAGCTTTCTTT.

In this sample, this clonotype turned up a few times. The rearrangement uses TRBV9 and TRBJ1-1; the D is unclear. The V gene lost 4 bases and the J gene lost 6 bases, with 7 bases spanning the gap. Looked up from germline, CDR1 is SGDLS and CDR2 is YYNGEE. CDR3 length: 11 amino acids. The CDR3 spells CASSPQPEAFF. The CDR3 bases are TGTGCCAGCAGCCCCCAACCTGAAGCTTTCTTT.

The chain links TRBV19 to TRBJ1-6; TRBD1 is a possible D gene (6 bases). Germline V gene data show CDR1 as LNHDA and CDR2 as SQIVND (reference sequence). Trimming left V 5 bases short and J 8 bases short, with 13 bases between. CDR3 size: 14 residues. CDR3 nucleotide sequence: TGTGCCAGTAGTCCCCAGGGGAATCATTCACCCCTCCACTTT. Its translation: CASSPQGNHSPLHF.

This chain uses TRBV6-6 with TRBJ2-7; 9 bases are a match to TRBD2. The CDR3 spans 14 residues. V shed 4 bases, J shed 6 bases, and the junction held 7 bases outside the gene matches. The germline V gene encodes CDR1 MNHNY and CDR2 SVGAGI (reference sequence). In nucleotides, the CDR3 is TGTGCCAGCAGTTCACGTAGCGGGAGTGGCGAGCAGTACTTC. Translation: CASSSRSGSGEQYF.

This clonotype has a count of ten or more. CDR3 amino acids: CASSALVVNTEAFF. In DNA form, the CDR3 reads TGTGCCAGCAGTGCCCTTGTAGTGAACACTGAAGCTTTCTTT. J is TRBJ1-1 and V is TRBV6-1, with D unclear. The germline gives CDR1 MNHNS, CDR2 SASEGT. V lost 4 bases and J lost 0, with 9 bases in between. This CDR3 is built from 14 residues.

The chain links TRBV20-1 to TRBJ2-5, with D unresolved. The germline gives CDR1 DFQATT, CDR2 SNEGSKA (reference sequence). The CDR3 sequence is 14 residues long. Trimming took 4 bases from V and 1 from J, leaving 13 bases between them. This CDR3 is CSATHGRFQETQYF. The CDR3 DNA sequence: TGCAGTGCTACCCATGGGCGGTTCCAAGAGACCCAGTACTTC.

This clonotype was seen a handful of times. The V call is TRBV27, the J call TRBJ1-1; D unresolved. CDR1 MNHEY and CDR2 SMNVEV come from the germline V gene (reference sequence). V was pared by 0 bases and J by 4 bases, with 9 bases between. This CDR3 is 14 amino acids long. The CDR3 spells CASSLSSVVTEAFF. The CDR3 DNA is TGTGCCAGCAGTTTATCGAGTGTAGTCACTGAAGCTTTCTTT.

The chain employs TRBV20-1 and TRBJ1-5, with TRBD1 matching over 10 bases. There are 14 residues in the CDR3. V shed 1 base and J 5 bases; nucleotides not matched to a gene: 2. CDR1 is DFQATT, CDR2 SNEGSKA, per germline (reference sequence). In DNA form, the CDR3 reads TGCAGTGCTAGAGCCGGGACAGGGGATCAGCCCCAGCATTTT. This translates into CSARAGTGDQPQHF.

This clonotype was seen more than once but under ten times. The chain combines TRBV29-1 with TRBJ1-1; D is unclear. The CDR3 has 12 amino acids. The V end was cut by 3 bases, the J end by 1 base, with 6 bases between. CDR1 and CDR2 from the germline V gene are SQVTM and ANQGSEA. CDR3 nucleotide sequence: TGCAGCGTTGATGGGAGGAACACTGAAGCTTTCTTT. It encodes CSVDGRNTEAFF.

The V and J genes are TRBV7-2 and TRBJ2-3; TRBD2 matches at 13 bases. This CDR3 region has 17 residues. Germline CDR1 and CDR2: SGHTA and FQGNSA. Losses at the gene ends were 1 base for V and 8 bases for J; bases not matched to a gene: 9. CDR3 DNA sequence: TGTGCCAGCAGCTTAGTGGGGACTAGCGGGGCCCGCGCTACGCAGTATTTT. Translated: CASSLVGTSGARATQYF.

This clonotype was picked up a small number of times. The chain employs TRBV20-1 and TRBJ2-1, with 8 bases identical to TRBD2. Germline loops: CDR1 DFQATT, CDR2 SNEGSKA (reference sequence). This CDR3 comprises 13 residues. Trimming cost V 3 bases and J 8 bases; bases outside gene matches: 6. Written as DNA, the CDR3 is TGCAGTGCTAGGCGGACTAGCTTCTATGAGCAGTTCTTC. Translation gives CSARRTSFYEQFF.

This chain links TRBV6-5 with TRBJ2-7; 7 positions match TRBD1. The J segment lost 12 bases and the V segment lost 0 bases, leaving 8 bases of the junction unmatched. Germline loops: CDR1 MNHEY, CDR2 SVGAGI. The CDR3 consists of 13 residues. The CDR3 reads CASSYSKKDRLYF. CDR3 nucleotides: TGTGCCAGCAGTTACTCGAAAAAGGACAGGTTGTACTTC.

The chain links TRBV7-2 to TRBJ2-3, with unresolved D. CDR3 length: 15 amino acids. V was cut by 6 bases and J by 0 bases, with 13 bases left in between. Germline V gene lookup returns CDR1 SGHTA and CDR2 FQGNSA. DNA for the CDR3: TGTGCCAGCAGACGGGCCACATTAAGCACAGATACGCAGTATTTT. Its translation: CASRRATLSTDTQYF.

The chain combines TRBV19 with TRBJ2-1, with D hard to call. The germline V and J ends were trimmed by 7 bases and 4 bases, with 11 bases remaining between them. The V gene's germline CDR1 is LNHDA and CDR2 SQIVND (reference sequence). The CDR3 is 13 amino acids. The CDR3 nucleotides are TGTGCCAGTATTGACGGCGTATACAATGAGCAGTTCTTC. It codes for CASIDGVYNEQFF.

This clonotype was counted many times. V and J are TRBV9 and TRBJ1-2; D gene unclear. Germline V lookup: CDR1 SGDLS, CDR2 YYNGEE. V gave up 3 bases and J gave up 10 bases, with 13 bases separating them. This CDR3 region has 12 residues. The CDR3 DNA is TGTGCCAGCAGCGAAACCGGTAACCTCTACACCTTC. Its protein is CASSETGNLYTF.

The chain combines TRBV3-1 with TRBJ1-1; no definite D call. CDR3 length: 13 residues. The germline V gene encodes CDR1 LGHDT and CDR2 YNNKEL (reference sequence). V lost 6 bases and J 6 bases, leaving 14 bases between the germline ends. This CDR3 reads CASRGVGAAEAFF. The CDR3 DNA follows: TGTGCCAGCAGAGGAGTGGGTGCGGCTGAAGCTTTCTTT.

The rearrangement links TRBV7-9 to TRBJ1-1; D gene unclear. V was cut by 10 bases and J by 4 bases, with 13 bases left in between. Germline values: CDR1 SEHNR, CDR2 FQNEAQ (reference sequence). The CDR3 is made up of 12 amino acids. CDR3 nucleotides: TGTGCCACTTTGTTCCCGGGCACTGAAGCTTTCTTT. Translation gives CATLFPGTEAFF.

A few counts support this clonotype. The rearrangement joins TRBV12-3 or TRBV12-4 to TRBJ2-2, with TRBD2 as a possible D gene (5 bases). This CDR3 comprises 14 residues. The ends were cut back, 6 bases at V and 7 bases at J, with 15 bases in the middle. CDR3 DNA sequence: TGTGCCAGCAGGTTACGACCGGGGTACGGGGAGCTGTTTTTT. Its protein product is CASRLRPGYGELFF.

The sample holds a few counts of this clonotype. The chain joins TRBV12-3 or TRBV12-4 to TRBJ2-7, with D hard to call. This CDR3 has 11 amino acids. Trimming pared 3 bases from V and 5 bases from J, leaving 5 bases between. The CDR3 DNA sequence: TGTGCCAGCAGTTTGGCCAACGAGCAGTACTTC. It translates to CASSLANEQYF.

V usage is TRBV20-1 and J usage is TRBJ1-1; TRBD1 is a possible D gene (5 bases). Germline CDR1 and CDR2: DFQATT and SNEGSKA (reference sequence). Trimming took off 3 bases at V and 5 bases at J, with 16 bases between the two ends. The CDR3 runs 14 residues. The CDR3 here is CSARGPQGGTEAFF. The CDR3 nucleotides are TGCAGTGCTAGGGGGCCGCAGGGCGGAACTGAAGCTTTCTTT.

This clonotype has at least ten counts. The chain carries TRBV2 and TRBJ1-2; maybe TRBD1 (5 bases). V was clipped by 5 bases and J by 2 bases, with 12 bases between them. Germline V gives CDR1 SNHLY, CDR2 FYNNEI. The CDR3 has 14 amino acids. The CDR3 here is CASSSRAANYGYTF. The DNA for the CDR3 is TGTGCCAGCAGTTCCAGGGCAGCCAACTATGGCTACACCTTC.

The chain carries TRBV7-2 and TRBJ2-3, with D maybe TRBD2 (5 bases). Trimming shortened V by 5 bases and J by 1 base, and 10 bases separated the two germline ends. Germline V gene sequence: CDR1 SGHTA, CDR2 FQGNSA. CDR3 length equals 14 residues. DNA of the CDR3: TGTGCCAGCAGCCGGGAAGGTCGCACAGATACGCAGTATTTT. Its translation is CASSREGRTDTQYF.

This clonotype was found many times. V usage is TRBV10-2 and J usage is TRBJ1-1, with 7 bases lining up with TRBD1. The length of the CDR3 is 14 residues. The J segment lost 5 bases and the V segment lost 4 bases, leaving 7 bases of the junction unmatched. Germline V gene lookup returns CDR1 WSHSY and CDR2 SAAADI. CDR3 in amino acids: CASSVQGFGTEAFF. Written as DNA, the CDR3 is TGCGCCAGCAGTGTACAGGGGTTTGGGACTGAAGCTTTCTTT.

The rearrangement joins TRBV20-1 to TRBJ2-3; D perhaps matches TRBD2 (6 bases). The CDR3 consists of 17 residues. In germline, CDR1 is DFQATT, CDR2 SNEGSKA (reference sequence). The ends were cut back, 0 bases at V and 5 bases at J, with 21 bases in the middle. CDR3 DNA: TGCAGTGCTAGAGATGGGGGTGGAGGGAGACGGGGAGATACGCAGTATTTT. It yields the protein CSARDGGGGRRGDTQYF.

The chain links TRBV18 to TRBJ2-3; a weak D match, TRBD2 (5 bases). With 2 bases removed from V and 0 bases from J, the gap between germline ends came to 12 bases. This CDR3 comprises 16 residues. Looked up from germline, CDR1 is KGHSH and CDR2 is LQKENI. This CDR3 is CASSPRSTGSTDTQYF. The CDR3 DNA reads TGTGCCAGCTCACCAAGGTCGACGGGAAGCACAGATACGCAGTATTTT.

The V and J genes are TRBV5-1 and TRBJ1-6, with D possibly TRBD1 on 6 matching bases. Germline-derived CDR1 and CDR2 are SGHRS and YFSETQ. Trimming left V 3 bases short and J 7 bases short, with 11 bases between. The CDR3 runs to 14 residues. The DNA for the CDR3 is TGCGCCAGCAGCTCAGGACAGTTAAATTCACCCCTCCACTTT. Its translation is CASSSGQLNSPLHF.

In its sample, this clonotype was seen a few times. CDR3 bases: TGTGCCAGCAGCGATGTTGACAGCACTGAAGCTTTCTTT. Its protein product is CASSDVDSTEAFF. The V gene is TRBV9, the J gene TRBJ1-1; D perhaps matches TRBD1 (5 bases). With 3 bases removed from V and 4 bases from J, the gap between germline ends came to 10 bases. This CDR3 is 13 amino acids long. In germline, CDR1 is SGDLS, CDR2 YYNGEE. The whole variable domain, filled in from reference TRBV9 and TRBJ1-1, reads DSGVTQTPKHLITATGQRVTLRCSPRSGDLSVYWYQQSLDQGLQFLIQYYNGEERAKGNILERFSAQQFPDLHSELNLSSLELGDSALYFCASSDVDSTEAFFGQGTRLTVV.

The rearrangement joins TRBV29-1 to TRBJ1-1, with D perhaps matching TRBD1 (5 bases). The germline V gene encodes CDR1 SQVTM and CDR2 ANQGSEA. The V end lost 1 base, the J end lost 1 base, and 10 bases lay between the germline ends. The CDR3 length is 14 residues. The CDR3 loop is CSVEGPGKNTEAFF. Written as DNA, the CDR3 is TGCAGCGTTGAAGGCCCAGGGAAGAACACTGAAGCTTTCTTT. The whole variable domain, remainder taken from reference TRBV29-1 and TRBJ1-1, is SAVISQKPSRDICQRGTSLTIQCQVDSQVTMMFWYRQQPGQSLTLIATANQGSEATYESGFVIDKFPISRPNLTFSTLTVSNMSPEDSSIYLCSVEGPGKNTEAFFGQGTRLTVV.

V is TRBV10-3 and J is TRBJ1-5; D call uncertain. In germline, CDR1 is ENHRY, CDR2 SYGVKD. The CDR3 totals 13 residues. Trimming shortened V by 10 bases and J by 7 bases, and 17 bases separated the two germline ends. CDR3 in amino acids: CATRPVSIQPQHF. The CDR3 DNA reads as TGTGCCACCCGACCAGTCTCTATCCAGCCCCAGCATTTT.